The 10 T cell receptor beta chains in this list originate from one sample, sequenced in a study of blood T cell repertoires in COVID-19. The repertoire was sequenced with immunoSEQ multiplex PCR; TCRdb's copy has only in-frame clones and lacks some. The sample contains about 140,000 clones, about 85% of which appear only once. What was sequenced was peripheral blood. The receptors were gathered from a human donor with COVID-19, enrolled during active disease. The donor label of this sample is uncertain.

The chain links TRBV7-2 to TRBJ2-7; perhaps TRBD1 as D (6 bases). V shed 6 bases and J shed 2 bases, with 17 bases lying between them. The CDR3 covers 15 residues. Germline assignment: CDR1 SGHTA and CDR2 FQGNSA. CDR3 residues: CASSRTQGLAYEQYF. The DNA of the CDR3 is TGTGCCAGCAGTCGAACCCAGGGGCTGGCCTACGAGCAGTACTTC.

The gene calls are TRBV20-1 and TRBJ2-5; possibly TRBD2 for D (6 bases). CDR1 DFQATT and CDR2 SNEGSKA come from the germline V gene (reference sequence). Trimming left V 7 bases short and J 5 bases short, with 11 bases between. The CDR3 is 11 residues long. The chain's CDR3 is CSGGAGETQYF. CDR3 DNA sequence: TGCAGTGGCGGGGCGGGGGAGACCCAGTACTTC.

V gene TRBV7-7 combines with J gene TRBJ2-7, with a tentative D call TRBD2 (5 bases). Germline lookup yields CDR1 SSHAT and CDR2 FNYEAQ (reference sequence). V lost 5 bases and J lost 3, with 11 bases in between. This CDR3 has 13 residues. CDR3 sequence reads: CASSPSAGYEQYF. The CDR3 nucleotides read TGTGCCAGCAGCCCAAGTGCGGGCTACGAGCAGTACTTC.

The rearrangement uses TRBV5-5 and TRBJ1-5; a possible D gene is TRBD1 (6 bases). V was pared by 4 bases and J by 4 bases, with 18 bases between. This CDR3 region has 16 residues. Germline loops: CDR1 SGHKS, CDR2 YYEKEE (reference sequence). The CDR3 here is CASSPRTENLNQPQHF. The CDR3 DNA sequence: TGTGCCAGCAGCCCGAGGACAGAAAACTTAAATCAGCCCCAGCATTTT.

This chain joins TRBV5-1 and TRBJ1-1, with 8 bases matching TRBD1. The V gene end was trimmed by 4 bases and the J gene end by 11 bases; junction bases not matched to a gene: 7. This CDR3 contains 12 residues. Germline V gene data show CDR1 as SGHRS and CDR2 as YFSETQ. For the CDR3, the DNA is TGCGCCAGCAGCAATTACAGGGGGGAGGCTTTCTTT. Its protein is CASSNYRGEAFF.

This chain joins TRBV9 and TRBJ1-6; the match to TRBD1 covers 7 bases. Germline lookup yields CDR1 SGDLS and CDR2 YYNGEE. The V segment lost 3 bases and the J segment 9 bases; nucleotides outside the gene matches: 6. The CDR3 consists of 14 residues. In DNA form, the CDR3 reads TGTGCCAGCAGCGGACAGGGATTCAGTTCACCCCTCCACTTT. It translates to CASSGQGFSSPLHF.

This rearrangement joins TRBV6-5 to TRBJ1-2, with 9 bases lining up with TRBD1. This CDR3 region has 15 residues. V trimming: 6 bases; J trimming: 3 bases; junction bases outside the gene matches: 8. CDR1 is MNHEY, CDR2 SVGAGI, per germline. This CDR3 reads CASRVGQGGHYGYTF. Written as DNA, the CDR3 is TGTGCCAGCAGGGTGGGACAGGGAGGCCACTATGGCTACACCTTC.

This clone was picked up many times. This chain's CDR3 is CASSLFPGTDTQYF. The CDR3 DNA is TGCGCCAGCAGCTTGTTCCCGGGCACAGATACGCAGTATTTT. This chain joins TRBV5-1 and TRBJ2-3; D unclear. The CDR3 contains 14 residues. V dropped 1 base and J dropped 1 base, with 7 bases sitting between them. The germline V gene encodes CDR1 SGHRS and CDR2 YFSETQ.

The chain joins TRBV7-9 to TRBJ1-5; D not certain. The CDR3 covers 13 residues. V lost 5 bases, J lost 3 bases, and 8 bases lay in between. CDR1 and CDR2 (germline): SEHNR, FQNEAQ (reference sequence). The CDR3 loop is CASSRSLNQPQHF. The DNA of the CDR3 is TGTGCCAGCAGCCGCAGTCTCAATCAGCCCCAGCATTTT.

The chain combines TRBV2 with TRBJ2-2; D might be TRBD1 (6 bases). V was shortened by 5 bases and J by 6 bases, with 7 bases between the two germline ends. CDR1 SNHLY and CDR2 FYNNEI come from the germline V gene. The CDR3 sequence is 12 residues long. The CDR3 nucleotides are TGTGCCAGCAGTACAGGGTCCGGGGAGCTGTTTTTT. It yields the protein CASSTGSGELFF.